The TCR beta chain described here comes from a study of blood T cell repertoires in COVID-19. Study-level information: Acute-phase and convalescent COVID-19 samples originated in the United States, Italy and Spain. Sources were T cells, B-cell-depleted T cells, or PBMCs; the material itself was cDNA or gDNA.

Trimming cost V 3 bases and J 4 bases, with 13 bases left between them. CDR1 is SGHTA, CDR2 FQGNSA, per germline. This CDR3 has 15 amino acids. Authors' analysis steps: By means of reference gene primer amplification, nucleated cell counts were estimated. The data were produced by immunoSEQ multiplex PCR, yet TCRdb's version contains in-frame clones alone and is incomplete. V and J calls and clone size follow that table, whereas D and trimming were derived from the DNA. The data contain tens of thousands of clones, around 88% of them seen just once; the ten biggest clones take up 18%. This TCR derives from a human donor in a cohort sampled during active COVID-19. The sample consisted of peripheral blood. The rearrangement joins TRBV7-2 to TRBJ2-1, with a tentative D call TRBD1 (6 bases). CDR3 amino acids: CASSLTGTTYNEQFF. CDR3 bases: TGTGCCAGCAGCTTGACCGGGACAACTTACAATGAGCAGTTCTTC.